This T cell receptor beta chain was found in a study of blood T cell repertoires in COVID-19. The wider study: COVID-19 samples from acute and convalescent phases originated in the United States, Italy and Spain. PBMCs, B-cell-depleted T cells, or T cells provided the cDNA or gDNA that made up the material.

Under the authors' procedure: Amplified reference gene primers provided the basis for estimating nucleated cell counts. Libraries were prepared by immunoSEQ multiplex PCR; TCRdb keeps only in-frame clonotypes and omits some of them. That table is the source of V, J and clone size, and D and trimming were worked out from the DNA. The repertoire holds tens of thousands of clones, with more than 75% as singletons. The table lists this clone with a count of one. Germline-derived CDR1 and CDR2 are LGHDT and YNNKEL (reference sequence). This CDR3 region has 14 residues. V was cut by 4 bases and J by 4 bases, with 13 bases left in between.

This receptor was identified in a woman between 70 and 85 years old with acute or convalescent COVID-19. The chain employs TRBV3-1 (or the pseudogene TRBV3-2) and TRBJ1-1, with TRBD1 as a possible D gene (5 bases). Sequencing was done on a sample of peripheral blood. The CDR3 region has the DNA TGTGCCAGCAGCCGACTTGGGGGGGGCACTGAAGCTTTCTTT. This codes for CASSRLGGGTEAFF.